The TCR beta chain described here comes from a study of cytomegalovirus exposure and HLA in healthy donors. Whole-study context: Per a later analysis, the roughly 670 first-cohort and some 130 validation repertoires shared one platform. Study outcomes and limitations: Researchers counted about 150 TCR beta chains as cytomegalovirus-associated. According to a later analysis, TCR clusters from the first cohort tended to co-occur in the 120 or so validation repertoires.

Repertoires were generated with immunoSEQ multiplex PCR, while TCRdb's copy carries only in-frame clones and drops some. The sample lists 200,000 to 250,000 clones, approximately 80% occurring once. The validation cohort, a group of over a hundred subjects, included the donors and was separate from the approximately 700-subject first cohort. Germline V lookup: CDR1 GTSNPN, CDR2 SVGIG (reference sequence). Trimming took off 4 bases at V and 8 bases at J, with 11 bases between the two ends. The CDR3 has 11 residues. A word on this clone: Its antigen remains unidentified.

The TCR originated in a woman in her 30s in good health and CMV-seropositive. The material sequenced was PBMCs. The V gene is TRBV30, the J gene TRBJ1-1; TRBD1 might be the D (5 bases). CDR3 residues: CAWTGPREAFF. CDR3 in DNA: TGTGCCTGGACGGGGCCCCGGGAAGCTTTCTTT.